Listed here are 31 T cell receptor beta chains from one sample, sequenced in a study of blood T cell repertoires in COVID-19. TCRdb keeps only in-frame clones here, not all; method: immunoSEQ multiplex PCR. The sample gives roughly 200,000 clones, 75% to 85% of which show up once; approximately 10% is in the top ten. The sequencing sample was made of peripheral blood. These receptors all stem from a woman in her thirties or forties with COVID-19, enrolled during active disease.

The genes are TRBV6-5 and TRBJ1-5; 11 nucleotides line up with TRBD1. This CDR3 region has 14 residues. J gave up 9 bases and V 4 bases, and 5 bases lay outside the gene matches. Germline V gives CDR1 MNHEY, CDR2 SVGAGI. CDR3 nucleotides: TGTGCCAGCAGTTCAGGACAGGGGGCAGCGCCCCAGCATTTT. Its protein is CASSSGQGAAPQHF.

The chain is built from TRBV2 and TRBJ2-7; no clear D gene. The CDR3 contains 11 residues. The V and J ends lost 3 bases and 2 bases respectively, with 2 bases between them. CDR1 is SNHLY, CDR2 FYNNEI, per germline. CDR3 amino acids: CASSDTYEQYV. In DNA form, the CDR3 reads TGTGCCAGCAGTGACACCTACGAGCAGTACGTC.

This chain connects TRBV18 to TRBJ2-1; TRBD2 agrees at 7 bases. Germline V gene data show CDR1 as KGHSH and CDR2 as LQKENI. This CDR3 comprises 12 residues. V was clipped by 6 bases and J by 7 bases; unmatched bases: 3. Here the CDR3 DNA reads TGTGCCAGCTCGCGGGAGATGAATGAGCAGTTCTTC. As protein: CASSREMNEQFF.

The gene calls are TRBV7-9 and TRBJ2-5, with D perhaps TRBD1 (5 bases). From germline, CDR1 is SEHNR and CDR2 FQNEAQ (reference sequence). Trimming left V 3 bases short and J 2 bases short, with 10 bases between. This CDR3 is built from 14 residues. The CDR3 bases are TGTGCCAGCAGCTTTAATCAGGGACAAGAGACCCAGTACTTC. Protein product: CASSFNQGQETQYF.

A single count supports this clone. V is TRBV30 and J is TRBJ1-3, with 8 bases aligning to TRBD1. CDR1 is GTSNPN, CDR2 SVGIG, per germline (reference sequence). Trimming took 5 bases from V and 2 from J; bases not matched to a gene: 5. The CDR3 has 14 residues. The CDR3 DNA sequence: TGTGCCTGGCATGAGGACAGGGCTGGAAACACCATATATTTT. The encoded protein is CAWHEDRAGNTIYF.

The J gene is TRBJ1-5, the V gene TRBV10-3; 7 positions match TRBD1. Per the germline V gene, CDR1 is ENHRY and CDR2 is SYGVKD. Trimming at V came to 6 bases and at J to 4 bases, leaving 9 bases not matched to a gene. This CDR3 is 15 amino acids long. The CDR3 DNA reads as TGTGCCATCAGCCCCGGGGACAGCGCTAATCAGCCCCAGCATTTT. Amino acids: CAISPGDSANQPQHF.

This chain links TRBV18 with TRBJ2-1, with D perhaps matching TRBD1 (5 bases). V lost 3 bases and J lost 6, with 15 bases in between. The germline V gene encodes CDR1 KGHSH and CDR2 LQKENI. This CDR3 contains 15 residues. This CDR3 reads CASSPLQGQGNEQFF. The CDR3 coding sequence is TGTGCCAGCTCACCTCTCCAGGGCCAGGGCAATGAGCAGTTCTTC.

DNA of the CDR3: TGTGCCAGCAGCTTGGGGCAGGGGGCGGGTCAGCCCCAGCATTTT. Amino acids: CASSLGQGAGQPQHF. The genes are TRBV5-4 and TRBJ1-5; TRBD1 aligns across 8 bases. The CDR3 is 15 residues long. Germline loops: CDR1 SGHNT, CDR2 YYREEE (reference sequence). V gave up 0 bases and J gave up 6 bases; unmatched junction bases: 5.

This clone was counted a few times. V is TRBV7-9 and J is TRBJ2-3, with 8 bases lining up with TRBD2. The CDR3 length is 19 residues. CDR1 is SEHNR, CDR2 FQNEAQ, per germline (reference sequence). V shed 4 bases, J shed 0 bases, and the junction held 15 bases outside the gene matches. Here the CDR3 DNA reads TGTGCCAGCAGCTCCCGGATCGGGGTTAGCGGGACTAGCACAGATACGCAGTATTTT. Amino acids: CASSSRIGVSGTSTDTQYF.

The gene calls are TRBV7-6 and TRBJ1-3; no definite D call. Trimming removed 1 base at V and 2 bases at J, with 15 bases between. The CDR3 extends over 17 amino acids. Germline V gene data show CDR1 as SGHVS and CDR2 as FNYEAQ. CDR3 loop: CASSLEGLRPAGNTIYF. CDR3 DNA: TGTGCCAGCAGCTTAGAAGGACTTCGGCCGGCTGGAAACACCATATATTTT.

This clone was seen a few times. V and J are TRBV6-4 and TRBJ2-2; 7 positions agree with TRBD2. CDR1 and CDR2 (germline): MRHNA, SNTAGT. CDR3 length: 13 residues. J was trimmed by 6 bases and V by 2 bases; bases with no gene match: 0. CDR3 in amino acids: CASSDGGAGELFF. The CDR3 nucleotides are TGTGCCAGCAGTGACGGGGGGGCCGGGGAGCTGTTTTTT.

Only one count was recorded for this clone. This chain joins TRBV6-5 and TRBJ2-7, with TRBD1 identical over 9 bases. CDR3 size: 14 residues. V trimming: 4 bases; J trimming: 2 bases; junction bases outside the gene matches: 3. Looked up from germline, CDR1 is MNHEY and CDR2 is SVGAGI. The DNA of the CDR3 is TGTGCCAGCAGTTTGGACAGGGGAACCTACGAGCAGTACGTC. The encoded protein is CASSLDRGTYEQYV.

The gene calls are TRBV29-1 and TRBJ2-1; TRBD1 agrees at 8 bases. The CDR3 runs 15 residues. CDR1 is SQVTM and CDR2 is ANQGSEA in the germline V gene. V shed 2 bases and J 4 bases; nucleotides not matched to a gene: 7. CDR3 DNA: TGCAGCGTTGAAACGGGACAGGTACTTTACAATGAGCAGTTCTTC. Translation: CSVETGQVLYNEQFF.

The chain recombines TRBV21-1 with TRBJ2-1; TRBD2 reflects the table's D call only, with no check against the DNA. TRBV21-1 is a pseudogene. CDR3 length: 15 residues. The DNA for the CDR3 is TGTGCCAGCGACTCGGGACTAGCGGGAGGAAATGAGCAGTTCTTC. This sequence encodes CASDSGLAGGNEQFF.

V usage is TRBV6-5 and J usage is TRBJ1-4, with 9 bases aligning to TRBD1. V shed 0 bases, J shed 7 bases, and the junction held 3 bases outside the gene matches. CDR3 length: 15 amino acids. CDR1 is MNHEY and CDR2 is SVGAGI in the germline V gene. The CDR3 here is CASSYSRQGGEKLFF. CDR3 coding DNA: TGTGCCAGCAGTTACTCGAGACAGGGGGGTGAAAAACTGTTTTTT.

V usage is TRBV5-4 and J usage is TRBJ1-1; the match to TRBD1 covers 7 bases. The V segment lost 4 bases and the J segment 4 bases; nucleotides outside the gene matches: 10. Germline loops: CDR1 SGHNT, CDR2 YYREEE (reference sequence). The CDR3 is made up of 15 amino acids. CDR3 DNA: TGTGCCAGCAGCCCCCTCGACAGGGAAGTCACTGAAGCTTTCTTT. It codes for CASSPLDREVTEAFF.

V usage is TRBV27 and J usage is TRBJ2-7; perhaps TRBD1 as D (6 bases). Germline values: CDR1 MNHEY, CDR2 SMNVEV (reference sequence). The length of the CDR3 is 15 residues. Trimming left V 4 bases short and J 7 bases short, with 20 bases between. CDR3 amino acids: CASSSWGLPEGEQYF. CDR3 DNA: TGTGCCAGCAGTTCATGGGGGCTGCCAGAGGGGGAGCAGTACTTC.

This clone was picked up one time. The chain combines TRBV7-9 with TRBJ2-1; weak D call: TRBD2 (6 bases). Between the trimmed V and J ends, which lost 5 bases and 0 bases, there was a span of 11 bases. The germline V gene has CDR1 SEHNR and CDR2 FQNEAQ (reference sequence). The CDR3 length is 15 residues. CDR3 bases: TGTGCCAGCAGCCCCCCCGGGGGCTCCTACAATGAGCAGTTCTTC. Protein product: CASSPPGGSYNEQFF. Full variable domain (remainder filled in from reference TRBV7-9 and TRBJ2-1): DTGVSQNPRHKITKRGQNVTFRCDPISEHNRLYWYRQTLGQGPEFLTYFQNEAQLEKSRLLSDRFSAERPKGSFSTLEIQRTEQGDSAMYLCASSPPGGSYNEQFFGPGTRLTVL.

This clone was observed once. The chain couples TRBV6-5 to TRBJ1-4; 7 bases match TRBD1. CDR1 and CDR2 from the germline V gene are MNHEY and SVGAGI. V shed 2 bases, J shed 0 bases, and the junction held 0 bases outside the gene matches. The CDR3 runs to 15 residues. The CDR3 loop is CASSYGTATNEKLFF. CDR3 bases: TGTGCCAGCAGTTACGGGACAGCAACTAATGAAAAACTGTTTTTT.

This clone has only a few counts. The V and J genes are TRBV14 and TRBJ1-1, with D tentatively TRBD1 (6 bases). CDR3 length: 13 amino acids. The germline gives CDR1 SGHDN, CDR2 FVKESK. Trimming left V 5 bases short and J 4 bases short, with 11 bases between. The CDR3 coding sequence is TGTGCCAGCAGCTACACCAGGGGCACTGAAGCTTTCTTT. This encodes CASSYTRGTEAFF.

The chain couples TRBV10-1 to TRBJ2-3; 8 bases fit TRBD1. The CDR3 loop spans 16 amino acids. Trimming cost V 5 bases and J 7 bases; bases outside gene matches: 14. Germline-derived CDR1 and CDR2 are WNHNN and SYGVQD (reference sequence). The CDR3 is CASSNTGTGAWYTQYF. CDR3 nucleotides: TGCGCCAGCAGTAACACCGGGACAGGCGCATGGTATACGCAGTATTTT.

The gene calls are TRBV10-1 and TRBJ2-3; 8 bases match TRBD1. CDR1 is WNHNN and CDR2 is SYGVQD in the germline V gene (reference sequence). CDR3 length: 12 amino acids. Trimming removed 9 bases from V and 5 bases from J; junction bases left unmatched: 4. CDR3 coding DNA: TGCGCCAGTGGGACAGGAGAAGATACGCAGTATTTT. Translating it yields CASGTGEDTQYF.

This clone was detected only once. This chain uses TRBV7-3 with TRBJ2-1; TRBD2 agrees at 9 bases. V shed 0 bases and J 7 bases; nucleotides not matched to a gene: 10. The CDR3 extends over 17 amino acids. Germline V gene lookup returns CDR1 SGHTA and CDR2 FQGTGA. The chain's CDR3 is CASSLTHGLATRNEQFF. The CDR3 nucleotides are TGTGCCAGCAGCTTAACTCACGGACTAGCGACACGTAATGAGCAGTTCTTC. The complete variable domain, with remaining parts taken from reference TRBV7-3 and TRBJ2-1, reads GAGVSQTPSNKVTEKGKYVELRCDPISGHTALYWYRQSLGQGPEFLIYFQGTGAADDSGLPNDRFFAVRPEGSVSTLKIQRTERGDSAVYLCASSLTHGLATRNEQFFGPGTRLTVL.

The CDR3 sequence: CAGQGQSLGGYTF. CDR3 coding DNA: TGTGCCGGGCAGGGACAGTCTTTAGGTGGCTACACCTTC. J is TRBJ1-2 and V is TRBV2; 7 positions agree with TRBD1. The germline V gene encodes CDR1 SNHLY and CDR2 FYNNEI. V was clipped by 11 bases and J by 7 bases; unmatched bases: 13. There are 13 residues in the CDR3.

The chain combines TRBV12-5 with TRBJ1-2; unclear D gene. Deletions cut 2 bases from V and 6 bases from J, with 16 bases between. The CDR3 runs 15 residues. Germline loops: CDR1 LGHNT, CDR2 FRNRAP. In DNA, the CDR3 is TGTGCTAGTGGTTTGTCAGGCGGCCCAGCGGATGGCTACACCTTC. Translating gives CASGLSGGPADGYTF.

The chain uses TRBV7-9 and TRBJ1-2; no firm D call. The germline V and J ends were trimmed by 4 bases and 8 bases, with 14 bases remaining between them. CDR1 and CDR2 from the germline V gene are SEHNR and FQNEAQ (reference sequence). This CDR3 is built from 13 residues. This CDR3 reads CASSSSEVYGYTF. In nucleotides, the CDR3 is TGTGCCAGCAGCTCCTCTGAGGTTTACGGCTACACCTTC.

The chain employs TRBV6-5 and TRBJ1-5; D gene unclear. In germline, CDR1 is MNHEY, CDR2 SVGAGI. CDR3 length: 13 residues. The germline V and J ends were trimmed by 2 bases and 3 bases, with 5 bases remaining between them. CDR3 protein: CASSYDYNQPQHF. The CDR3 DNA follows: TGTGCCAGCAGTTACGACTACAATCAGCCCCAGCATTTT.

J is TRBJ1-1 and V is TRBV19; TRBD1 is a possible D gene (5 bases). V shed 0 bases and J shed 11 bases, with 13 bases lying between them. This CDR3 spans 13 amino acids. Germline CDR1 LNHDA, CDR2 SQIVND (reference sequence). CDR3 sequence reads: CASSIEGPAGAFF. The CDR3 DNA is TGTGCCAGTAGTATAGAGGGGCCTGCTGGGGCTTTCTTT.

The CDR3 here is CASSLRGGFANTNYGYTF. CDR3 DNA: TGCGCCAGCAGCTTGAGGGGGGGCTTTGCCAACACCAACTATGGCTACACCTTC. The chain links TRBV5-1 to TRBJ1-2; D perhaps matches TRBD1 (6 bases). The germline V gene encodes CDR1 SGHRS and CDR2 YFSETQ. Trimming shortened V by 1 base and J by 2 bases, and 21 bases separated the two germline ends. The CDR3 covers 18 residues.

This clone was observed a few times. The chain joins TRBV3-1 (or the pseudogene TRBV3-2) to TRBJ1-1; D possibly corresponds to TRBD1 (5 bases). The V and J ends lost 4 bases and 3 bases respectively, with 15 bases between them. Germline V gene sequence: CDR1 LGHDT, CDR2 YNNKEL (reference sequence). CDR3 length equals 15 residues. The CDR3 loop reads CASSPPRQLHTEAFF. CDR3 nucleotide sequence: TGTGCCAGCAGCCCCCCCAGACAGTTGCACACTGAAGCTTTCTTT.

The rearrangement joins TRBV9 to TRBJ2-5, with 12 bases aligning to TRBD2. J lost 3 bases, V lost 0 bases, and 6 bases had no gene match. The CDR3 covers 17 residues. Germline V gene lookup returns CDR1 SGDLS and CDR2 YYNGEE. In DNA form, the CDR3 reads TGTGCCAGCAGCGTAGATCCTAGCGGGGGGGTAAAAGAGACCCAGTACTTC. Translated, it gives CASSVDPSGGVKETQYF. Full variable domain (missing parts from reference TRBV9 and TRBJ2-5): DSGVTQTPKHLITATGQRVTLRCSPRSGDLSVYWYQQSLDQGLQFLIQYYNGEERAKGNILERFSAQQFPDLHSELNLSSLELGDSALYFCASSVDPSGGVKETQYFGPGTRLLVL.